The 26 T cell receptor beta chains below were found in one sample sequenced in a study of regulatory T cells in long-lasting Graves disease. Relying on iRepertoire HTBI primers and Arm-PCR of CDR3 regions, the team built TCR beta libraries. From the multiplex PCR reads, TCRdb called clonotypes with MiXCR, one entry per CDR3 protein. The sample contains about 460,000 distinct CDR3 sequences, roughly 23% of which appear only once. Specified time point: persistent/refractory GD, antithyroid drugs over 5 years with positive TRAb. RNA isolated from PBMCs was used to make the TCR library. The sample here was peripheral blood mononuclear cells (PBMCs), taken when the disease was refractory, from a patient treated with antithyroid drugs. Receptors originate from a female donor with Graves disease.

As DNA, the CDR3 is TGTGCCAGTAGTTCCCGAGGACAGGGCCCCTCGGACTACGAGCAGTACTTC. It specifies CASSSRGQGPSDYEQYF. The chain links TRBV19 to TRBJ2-7; 8 positions agree with TRBD1. Germline V gene lookup returns CDR1 LNHDA and CDR2 SQIVND (reference sequence). The CDR3 sequence is 17 residues long. The ends lost 5 bases at V and 3 bases at J; junction bases unmatched: 15.

This clonotype was counted a few times. The V call is TRBV7-8, the J call TRBJ2-7; the D gene is possibly TRBD1 (5 bases). V was clipped by 1 base and J by 2 bases, with 12 bases between them. CDR3 size: 15 residues. The germline V gene encodes CDR1 SGHVS and CDR2 FQNEAQ. CDR3 region: CASSLGYSGTYEQYF. CDR3 nucleotide sequence: TGTGCCAGCAGCTTAGGATATTCAGGGACCTACGAGCAGTACTTC.

This clonotype occurred many times. The chain carries TRBV11-1 and TRBJ1-2; D not resolved. The CDR3 extends over 16 amino acids. V lost 0 bases and J lost 2, with 13 bases in between. Germline loops: CDR1 SGHAT, CDR2 FQDESV (reference sequence). CDR3 nucleotides: TGTGCCAGCAGCTTAGCGTTGGCAGGCGACAACTATGGCTACACCTTC. Translation: CASSLALAGDNYGYTF.

Ten or more counts support this clonotype. This chain uses TRBV10-3 with TRBJ1-1, with D possibly matching TRBD1 (5 bases). The CDR3 extends over 11 amino acids. Trimming removed 5 bases at V and 8 bases at J, with 9 bases between. Germline V lookup: CDR1 ENHRY, CDR2 SYGVKD. Here the CDR3 DNA reads TGTGCCATCAGTCCCGGGACGGAAGCTTTCTTT. Translation: CAISPGTEAFF.

This chain uses TRBV20-1 with TRBJ2-7, with TRBD2 matching over 7 bases. The CDR3 has 15 amino acids. Germline assignment: CDR1 DFQATT and CDR2 SNEGSKA (reference sequence). J gave up 1 base and V 2 bases, and 8 bases lay outside the gene matches. The CDR3 sequence is CSARSGRGLSYEQYF. In nucleotides, the CDR3 is TGCAGTGCTAGATCGGGACGGGGACTATCCTACGAGCAGTACTTC.

The sample holds a few counts of this clonotype. The junction and the germline gene differ at one end; a read error may be behind it. The chain uses TRBV24-1 and TRBJ1-5; 8 nucleotides match TRBD1. This CDR3 has 14 amino acids. CDR1 is KGHDR and CDR2 is SFDVKD in the germline V gene. CDR3 sequence (DNA): TGTGCCACCAGTGAGGGGACAGGAGGTCAGCCCCAACATTTT. Amino acids: CATSEGTGGQPQHF.

This clonotype was recorded only once. V and J are TRBV28 and TRBJ2-3; D gene unclear. Trimming stripped 4 bases from V and 13 bases from J, with 12 bases between. Germline loops: CDR1 MDHEN, CDR2 SYDVKM. CDR3 length: 11 residues. In nucleotides, the CDR3 is TGTGCCAGCAGTTCAGCCCCTGGCAAGTATTTT. Its translation is CASSSAPGKYF.

This clonotype was picked up a small number of times. This rearrangement joins TRBV29-1 to TRBJ1-3; the D gene is possibly TRBD1 (5 bases). The germline gives CDR1 SQVTM, CDR2 ANQGSEA. CDR3 length: 15 residues. Trimming took off 0 bases at V and 3 bases at J, with 12 bases between the two ends. The chain's CDR3 is CSVEDGWGIGNTIYF. CDR3 in DNA: TGCAGCGTTGAAGATGGTTGGGGGATTGGAAACACCATATATTTT.

This chain links TRBV2 with TRBJ1-3; D is possibly TRBD1 (5 bases). Germline CDR1 is SNHLY and CDR2 is FYNNEI. V lost 8 bases and J lost 4, with 9 bases in between. The CDR3 has 12 residues. For the CDR3, the DNA is TGTGCCAGCTCCAGGGAGGGAAACACCATATATTTT. Translation gives CASSREGNTIYF.

In this sample, this clonotype turned up many times. The chain joins TRBV28 to TRBJ2-5, with D perhaps TRBD1 (5 bases). Germline V gene data show CDR1 as MDHEN and CDR2 as SYDVKM. Trimming took 3 bases from V and 1 from J, leaving 12 bases between them. This CDR3 spans 15 amino acids. The CDR3 nucleotides are TGTGCCAGCAGTTTGCCAGGGCGGATCCAAGAGACCCAGTACTTC. Translation gives CASSLPGRIQETQYF.

J is TRBJ2-4 and V is TRBV7-9; D is possibly TRBD1 (6 bases). V lost 3 bases and J lost 10, with 19 bases in between. The CDR3 consists of 15 residues. Germline V CDR1 and CDR2: SEHNR, FQNEAQ (reference sequence). CDR3 nucleotide sequence: TGTGCCAGCAGCTTGGGGGTCTCGGACAGCTCTATTCAGTACTTC. Translating it yields CASSLGVSDSSIQYF.

This chain joins TRBV5-1 and TRBJ1-6; 8 bases agree with TRBD1. V lost 4 bases, J lost 9 bases, and 15 bases stayed unmatched. CDR3 length equals 17 residues. The germline gives CDR1 SGHRS, CDR2 YFSETQ. Written as DNA, the CDR3 is TGCGCCAGCAGCGTAACGCCACAGGGGGTAATTGGTTCACCCCTCCACTTT. It codes for CASSVTPQGVIGSPLHF. Complete variable domain (other parts from reference TRBV5-1 and TRBJ1-6): KAGVTQTPRYLIKTRGQQVTLSCSPISGHRSVSWYQQTPGQGLQFLFEYFSETQRNKGNFPGRFSGRQFSNSRSEMNVSTLELGDSALYLCASSVTPQGVIGSPLHFGNGTRLTVT.

This clonotype was counted many times. The chain is built from TRBV28 and TRBJ2-5; D is uncertain. Trimming removed 5 bases at V and 8 bases at J, with 15 bases between. CDR1 and CDR2 (germline): MDHEN, SYDVKM. The CDR3 has 13 residues. The CDR3: CASSDRPGQTQYF. CDR3 in DNA: TGTGCCAGCAGTGACCGGCCAGGCCAAACCCAGTACTTC.

As regards this clonotype: Being one base from a much bigger clone, this may be a read error. This chain links TRBV11-2 with TRBJ2-7, with D possibly matching TRBD1 (5 bases). The V end was cut by 5 bases, the J end by 6 bases, with 23 bases between. Germline V gives CDR1 SGHAT, CDR2 FQNNGV. There are 16 residues in the CDR3. This chain's CDR3 is CASSRFGAEGLREQYF. CDR3 coding DNA: TGTGCCAGCAGCCGCTTTGGGGCGGAAGGGCTCCGCGAGCAGTACTTC.

This clonotype was picked up a small number of times. The rearrangement links TRBV7-9 to TRBJ1-5; a possible D gene is TRBD1 (6 bases). Trimming cost V 6 bases and J 5 bases, with 20 bases left between them. Per germline, CDR1 SEHNR and CDR2 FQNEAQ (reference sequence). The CDR3 covers 16 residues. DNA for the CDR3: TGTGCCAGCAGTAACGACAGGACCACTTGGGATCAGCCCCAGCATTTT. It encodes CASSNDRTTWDQPQHF. Combining the CDR3 with reference TRBV7-9 and TRBJ1-5 gives the whole variable domain DTGVSQNPRHKITKRGQNVTFRCDPISEHNRLYWYRQTLGQGPEFLTYFQNEAQLEKSRLLSDRFSAERPKGSFSTLEIQRTEQGDSAMYLCASSNDRTTWDQPQHFGDGTRLSIL.

A remark on this clonotype: It may be a read error: a sequence one base away is much more abundant. The rearrangement joins TRBV6-4 to TRBJ2-7, with TRBD1 as a possible D gene (6 bases). Trimming took 11 bases from V and 2 from J, leaving 13 bases between them. Looked up from germline, CDR1 is MRHNA and CDR2 is SNTAGT. This CDR3 comprises 12 residues. The CDR3 sequence is CAGRDKPYEQYF. DNA of the CDR3: TGTGCCGGCCGGGACAAGCCCTACGAGCAGTACTTC.

This clonotype was observed many times. The V and J genes are TRBV28 and TRBJ1-5; a weak D match, TRBD1 (5 bases). The CDR3 sequence is 16 residues long. The V end was cut by 4 bases, the J end by 4 bases, with 17 bases between. The germline CDR1 and CDR2 sequences are MDHEN and SYDVKM. The CDR3 loop reads CASSSQLPGVNQPQHF. The CDR3 region has the DNA TGTGCCAGCAGTTCCCAACTGCCGGGGGTGAATCAGCCCCAGCATTTT. The full variable domain, with the rest looked up from reference TRBV28 and TRBJ1-5, is DVKVTQSSRYLVKRTGEKVFLECVQDMDHENMFWYRQDPGLGLRLIYFSYDVKMKEKGDIPEGYSVSREKKERFSLILESASTNQTSMYLCASSSQLPGVNQPQHFGDGTRLSIL.

This chain connects TRBV28 to TRBJ2-3; D is ambiguous. This CDR3 comprises 16 residues. Trimming took off 3 bases at V and 6 bases at J, with 19 bases between the two ends. Germline CDR1 and CDR2: MDHEN and SYDVKM. CDR3 region: CASSLPSTTPRDTQYF. CDR3 coding DNA: TGTGCCAGCAGTTTGCCGAGTACCACCCCTAGGGATACGCAGTATTTT.

This clonotype was recorded a few times. The chain uses TRBV29-1 and TRBJ1-1, with 9 bases matching TRBD1. Germline loops: CDR1 SQVTM, CDR2 ANQGSEA. Germline trimming cut 3 bases from V and 4 bases from J; bases unmatched to any gene: 6. The CDR3 has 14 amino acids. The CDR3 nucleotides read TGCAGCGTTGACGTGGGACAGGGTTCCACTGAAGCTTTCTTT. The encoded protein is CSVDVGQGSTEAFF.

This clonotype was counted at least ten times. This rearrangement joins TRBV27 to TRBJ2-5, with 8 nucleotides matching TRBD2. The CDR3 sequence is 15 residues long. V gave up 2 bases and J gave up 5 bases; unmatched junction bases: 7. Germline V gives CDR1 MNHEY, CDR2 SMNVEV (reference sequence). The CDR3 loop is CASSLLTSGSETQYF. CDR3 bases: TGTGCCAGCAGTTTACTAACTAGCGGAAGCGAGACCCAGTACTTC.

This clonotype came up many times. The chain combines TRBV12-3 or TRBV12-4 with TRBJ1-2, with D unresolved. The CDR3 covers 15 residues. Between the trimmed V and J ends, which lost 2 bases and 4 bases, there was a span of 14 bases. The CDR3 reads CASSLRRDRGYGYTF. The CDR3, as DNA: TGTGCCAGCAGTTTAAGGAGGGATCGAGGCTATGGCTACACCTTC.

The table lists this clonotype with many counts. This rearrangement joins TRBV7-9 to TRBJ1-2; D is unresolved. This CDR3 has 13 residues. The V end was cut by 4 bases, the J end by 6 bases, with 12 bases between. Germline CDR1 is SEHNR and CDR2 is FQNEAQ (reference sequence). This CDR3 is CASSSPGWDGYTF. CDR3 nucleotide sequence: TGTGCCAGCAGCTCCCCTGGCTGGGATGGCTACACCTTC. Combining the CDR3 with reference TRBV7-9 and TRBJ1-2 gives the whole variable domain DTGVSQNPRHKITKRGQNVTFRCDPISEHNRLYWYRQTLGQGPEFLTYFQNEAQLEKSRLLSDRFSAERPKGSFSTLEIQRTEQGDSAMYLCASSSPGWDGYTFGSGTRLTVV.

The chain couples TRBV7-2 to TRBJ2-7, with 8 bases that match TRBD2. The germline V gene encodes CDR1 SGHTA and CDR2 FQGNSA. The CDR3 spans 15 residues. V shed 0 bases, J shed 5 bases, and the junction held 6 bases outside the gene matches. CDR3 sequence (DNA): TGTGCCAGCAGCTTAGCACCGACTAGCGTTCACGAGCAGTACTTC. Protein sequence: CASSLAPTSVHEQYF.

Many counts were recorded for this clonotype. The V and J genes are TRBV28 and TRBJ1-5, with 9 nucleotides matching TRBD1. The V segment lost 6 bases and the J segment 6 bases; nucleotides outside the gene matches: 3. CDR1 is MDHEN, CDR2 SYDVKM, per germline. The CDR3 is made up of 13 amino acids. In DNA, the CDR3 is TGTGCCAGCAGGGACAGGGGAAGTCAGCCCCAGCATTTT. Its translation is CASRDRGSQPQHF.

This clonotype was seen more than once but under ten times. The chain has TRBV15 and TRBJ1-2, with D tentatively TRBD1 (5 bases). V lost 1 base to trimming and J lost 2 bases, with 11 bases between them. Looked up from germline, CDR1 is LNHNV and CDR2 is YYDKDF (reference sequence). The length of the CDR3 is 15 residues. The CDR3, as DNA: TGTGCCACCAGCAGAGTGGACACCAGGAACTATGGCTACACCTTC. Amino acid sequence: CATSRVDTRNYGYTF.

This clonotype was counted many times. The V and J genes are TRBV30 and TRBJ1-6; perhaps TRBD1 as D (6 bases). Deletions cut 0 bases from V and 7 bases from J, with 10 bases between. This CDR3 is built from 14 residues. Per the germline V gene, CDR1 is GTSNPN and CDR2 is SVGIG (reference sequence). This CDR3 reads CAWSVGTHNSPLHF. CDR3 coding DNA: TGTGCCTGGAGTGTAGGGACACACAATTCACCCCTCCACTTT.